A selection of T cell receptor beta chains follows, all from one sample in a study of breast tumors, draining lymph nodes, adjacent tissues. TCRdb re-called the multiplex PCR reads with MiXCR, one entry per CDR3 protein. This table holds about 180,000 distinct CDR3 sequences, approximately 33% found once. Sequenced: axillary lymph node tissue. The receptors originated from a female donor with breast cancer. Some clones in this sample may be carry-over from other donors' samples. CDR3s include the opening cysteine and the closing phenylalanine or tryptophan. The order of the fields is D gene, clone size, J gene, V gene, CDR3 protein, CDR3 DNA. The D gene is left open where the match is weak. A clone size is listed for some rows: how often the clone was seen (once, few, many), or a class if it is expanded.

d_gene: -
abundance: many
j_gene: TRBJ2-5
v_gene: TRBV6-2/TRBV6-3
CDR3aa: CASRPYLGETQYF
CDR3nt: TGTGCCAGCAGGCCCTACTTGGGAGAGACCCAGTACTTC

d_gene: -
abundance: many
j_gene: TRBJ1-4
v_gene: TRBV20-1
CDR3aa: CSASDLGLDEKLFF
CDR3nt: TGCAGTGCTAGTGACCTAGGTCTTGATGAAAAACTGTTTTTT

d_gene: TRBD2
abundance: -
j_gene: TRBJ2-5
v_gene: TRBV2
CDR3aa: CASSELAGVPPTYQETQYF
CDR3nt: TGTGCCAGCAGCGAACTAGCGGGGGTCCCTCCTACGTACCAAGAGACCCAGTACTTC

d_gene: TRBD2
abundance: -
j_gene: TRBJ2-7
v_gene: TRBV4-2
CDR3aa: CASSQEARGSSYEQYF
CDR3nt: TGTGCCAGCAGCCAAGAAGCTCGCGGGAGCTCCTACGAGCAGTACTTC

d_gene: TRBD1
abundance: many
j_gene: TRBJ1-3
v_gene: TRBV29-1
CDR3aa: CSVGYGTGAGNTIYF
CDR3nt: TGCAGCGTTGGCTATGGGACAGGGGCTGGAAACACCATATATTTT

d_gene: TRBD2
abundance: many
j_gene: TRBJ2-3
v_gene: TRBV10-3
CDR3aa: CAISVSAGAADTQYF
CDR3nt: TGTGCCATCAGTGTATCGGCGGGAGCAGCAGATACGCAGTATTTT

d_gene: -
abundance: -
j_gene: TRBJ2-5
v_gene: TRBV19
CDR3aa: CASSATSTDVKRTQYF
CDR3nt: TGTGCCAGTAGCGCTACTTCGACAGATGTGAAGAGGACCCAGTACTTC

d_gene: TRBD2
abundance: -
j_gene: TRBJ2-3
v_gene: TRBV5-1
CDR3aa: CASSRLTSVTDTQYF
CDR3nt: TGCGCCAGCAGCCGATTGACTAGCGTTACAGATACGCAGTATTTT

d_gene: -
abundance: -
j_gene: TRBJ2-6
v_gene: TRBV13
CDR3aa: CASSPSGANVLTF
CDR3nt: TGTGCCAGCAGCCCCAGCGGGGCCAACGTCCTGACTTTC

d_gene: -
abundance: many
j_gene: TRBJ2-6
v_gene: TRBV5-1
CDR3aa: CASSRGSGANVLTF
CDR3nt: TGCGCCAGCAGCAGGGGTTCTGGGGCCAACGTCCTGACTTTC

d_gene: -
abundance: many
j_gene: TRBJ2-1
v_gene: TRBV5-6
CDR3aa: CASSVNSYEQFF
CDR3nt: TGTGCCAGCAGCGTGAATAGCTACGAGCAGTTCTTC

d_gene: -
abundance: many
j_gene: TRBJ2-2
v_gene: TRBV19
CDR3aa: CASSLLLAGELFF
CDR3nt: TGTGCCAGTAGTCTACTACTAGCCGGGGAGCTGTTTTTT

d_gene: -
abundance: many
j_gene: TRBJ2-1
v_gene: TRBV12-3/TRBV12-4
CDR3aa: CASTLGGGNEQFF
CDR3nt: TGTGCCAGCACCCTAGGAGGGGGCAATGAGCAGTTCTTC

d_gene: -
abundance: many
j_gene: TRBJ1-2
v_gene: TRBV20-1
CDR3aa: CSARDRGSGYTF
CDR3nt: TGCAGTGCTAGAGATCGGGGGTCTGGCTACACCTTC

d_gene: -
abundance: -
j_gene: TRBJ1-3
v_gene: TRBV9
CDR3aa: CGPGRLCSGNTIYF
CDR3nt: TGTGGCCCTGGGAGGCTGTGCTCTGGAAACACCATATATTTT

d_gene: TRBD1
abundance: -
j_gene: TRBJ1-6
v_gene: TRBV20-1
CDR3aa: CSAIGTANSPLHF
CDR3nt: TGCAGTGCGATCGGGACAGCGAATTCACCCCTCCACTTT

d_gene: TRBD1
abundance: many
j_gene: TRBJ1-2
v_gene: TRBV20-1
CDR3aa: CSARSNRDRGEGYTF
CDR3nt: TGCAGTGCTAGATCCAACCGGGACAGGGGGGAGGGCTACACCTTC

d_gene: -
abundance: -
j_gene: TRBJ2-2
v_gene: TRBV20-1
CDR3aa: CSASPGPGELFF
CDR3nt: TGCAGTGCTAGCCCCGGGCCCGGGGAGCTGTTTTTT

d_gene: -
abundance: many
j_gene: TRBJ1-2
v_gene: TRBV19
CDR3aa: CASSSGGPSYGYTF
CDR3nt: TGTGCCAGTAGTAGCGGGGGTCCTAGCTATGGCTACACCTTC

d_gene: TRBD1
abundance: many
j_gene: TRBJ2-7
v_gene: TRBV10-3
CDR3aa: CAISRTGGSYEQYF
CDR3nt: TGTGCCATCAGCCGGACAGGGGGCTCCTACGAGCAGTACTTC

d_gene: TRBD1
abundance: many
j_gene: TRBJ1-5
v_gene: TRBV9
CDR3aa: CASSVGTGGHQPQHF
CDR3nt: TGTGCCAGCAGCGTAGGTACAGGGGGCCATCAGCCCCAGCATTTT

d_gene: -
abundance: many
j_gene: TRBJ2-5
v_gene: TRBV10-3
CDR3aa: CAISESTGQETQYF
CDR3nt: TGTGCCATCAGTGAGTCTACGGGGCAGGAGACCCAGTACTTC

d_gene: -
abundance: -
j_gene: TRBJ1-5
v_gene: TRBV12-3/TRBV12-4
CDR3aa: CASSSASRETQHF
CDR3nt: TGTGCCAGCAGTTCGGCTAGCAGAGAGACCCAGCATTTT

d_gene: -
abundance: many
j_gene: TRBJ2-4
v_gene: TRBV2
CDR3aa: CASGYRVLDIQYF
CDR3nt: TGTGCCAGCGGTTACAGGGTATTGGACATTCAGTACTTC

d_gene: -
abundance: many
j_gene: TRBJ1-2
v_gene: TRBV6-6
CDR3aa: CASRQGPDGYTF
CDR3nt: TGTGCCAGCAGACAGGGCCCTGATGGCTACACCTTC

d_gene: -
abundance: many
j_gene: TRBJ1-2
v_gene: TRBV7-6
CDR3aa: CASSILSGPHYGYTF
CDR3nt: TGTGCCAGCAGCATTCTTTCCGGGCCTCACTATGGCTACACCTTC

d_gene: -
abundance: many
j_gene: TRBJ2-1
v_gene: TRBV19
CDR3aa: CASSPRWNEQFF
CDR3nt: TGTGCCAGTAGTCCCCGGTGGAATGAGCAGTTCTTC

d_gene: -
abundance: many
j_gene: TRBJ1-2
v_gene: TRBV24-1
CDR3aa: CATSGTEDNYGYTF
CDR3nt: TGTGCCACCAGTGGCACAGAAGATAACTATGGCTACACCTTC

d_gene: -
abundance: many
j_gene: TRBJ2-1
v_gene: TRBV20-1
CDR3aa: CSARVGSSYNEQFF
CDR3nt: TGCAGTGCTAGAGTTGGTAGCTCCTACAATGAGCAGTTCTTC

d_gene: -
abundance: many
j_gene: TRBJ2-1
v_gene: TRBV20-1
CDR3aa: CSARGRGTYNEQFF
CDR3nt: TGCAGTGCTAGAGGCAGGGGAACCTACAATGAGCAGTTCTTC

d_gene: -
abundance: few
j_gene: TRBJ1-1
v_gene: TRBV12-3/TRBV12-4
CDR3aa: CASGDYGVNTEAFF
CDR3nt: TGTGCCAGCGGTGATTACGGGGTGAACACTGAAGCTTTCTTT

d_gene: TRBD2
abundance: -
j_gene: TRBJ2-3
v_gene: TRBV5-4
CDR3aa: CASSALGRRGGGTDTQYF
CDR3nt: TGTGCCAGCAGCGCCCTAGGGAGGCGGGGGGGGGGCACAGATACGCAGTATTTT

d_gene: TRBD1
abundance: many
j_gene: TRBJ1-2
v_gene: TRBV5-6
CDR3aa: CASSFKDRGSGYTF
CDR3nt: TGTGCCAGCAGCTTCAAAGACAGGGGATCTGGCTACACCTTC

d_gene: TRBD2
abundance: many
j_gene: TRBJ2-3
v_gene: TRBV20-1
CDR3aa: CSARPGTSLADTQYF
CDR3nt: TGCAGTGCTAGACCCGGGACTAGTCTCGCAGATACGCAGTATTTT

d_gene: TRBD2
abundance: few
j_gene: TRBJ2-1
v_gene: TRBV7-2
CDR3aa: CASSLRRGAQFF
CDR3nt: TGTGCCAGCAGCTTAAGGCGGGGGGCGCAGTTCTTC

d_gene: TRBD2
abundance: many
j_gene: TRBJ2-3
v_gene: TRBV5-6
CDR3aa: CASSPRTSGRAPDTQYF
CDR3nt: TGTGCCAGCAGCCCCCGGACTAGCGGGAGGGCCCCAGATACGCAGTATTTT

d_gene: -
abundance: -
j_gene: TRBJ1-1
v_gene: TRBV19
CDR3aa: CASSPGPLGTEAFF
CDR3nt: TGTGCCAGTAGTCCGGGCCCACTGGGAACTGAAGCTTTCTTT

d_gene: -
abundance: -
j_gene: TRBJ2-1
v_gene: TRBV19
CDR3aa: CASSIYSRYYNEQFF
CDR3nt: TGTGCCAGTAGTATTTATAGTAGGTACTACAATGAGCAGTTCTTC

d_gene: -
abundance: -
j_gene: TRBJ1-6
v_gene: TRBV6-2/TRBV6-3
CDR3aa: CASSYSRRVGASSYNSPLHF
CDR3nt: TGTGCCAGCAGTTACTCGAGACGGGTAGGGGCTAGCTCCTATAATTCACCCCTCCACTTT

d_gene: TRBD1
abundance: once
j_gene: TRBJ1-1
v_gene: TRBV6-5
CDR3aa: CASTQGDRGDTEAFF
CDR3nt: TGTGCCAGCACCCAAGGGGACAGGGGGGACACTGAAGCTTTCTTT

d_gene: TRBD1
abundance: many
j_gene: TRBJ2-7
v_gene: TRBV7-2
CDR3aa: CASSARQGSYEQYF
CDR3nt: TGTGCCAGCAGCGCACGACAGGGGTCCTACGAGCAGTACTTC

d_gene: TRBD1
abundance: many
j_gene: TRBJ2-5
v_gene: TRBV7-9
CDR3aa: CASSIRTGAEGVQETQYF
CDR3nt: TGTGCCAGCAGCATAAGGACAGGGGCGGAGGGAGTCCAAGAGACCCAGTACTTC

d_gene: -
abundance: -
j_gene: TRBJ1-1
v_gene: TRBV6-2/TRBV6-3
CDR3aa: CASSYGGSDTEAFF
CDR3nt: TGTGCCAGCAGTTACGGGGGGTCGGACACTGAAGCTTTCTTT

d_gene: TRBD2
abundance: many
j_gene: TRBJ2-7
v_gene: TRBV20-1
CDR3aa: CSARRPSGYEQYF
CDR3nt: TGCAGTGCTAGGAGACCTAGCGGTTACGAGCAGTACTTC

d_gene: TRBD1
abundance: many
j_gene: TRBJ2-7
v_gene: TRBV7-2
CDR3aa: CASSLAGTGTVEQYF
CDR3nt: TGTGCCAGCAGCTTAGCCGGGACAGGGACCGTCGAGCAGTACTTC

d_gene: -
abundance: -
j_gene: TRBJ2-1
v_gene: TRBV15
CDR3aa: CATSSSWFSDFF
CDR3nt: TGCGCCACCAGCTCCAGCTGGTTTAGCGACTTCTTC

d_gene: TRBD1
abundance: many
j_gene: TRBJ1-2
v_gene: TRBV30
CDR3aa: CAWSTGTGGRGYTF
CDR3nt: TGTGCCTGGAGTACCGGGACAGGGGGCCGGGGCTACACCTTC

d_gene: TRBD1
abundance: -
j_gene: TRBJ2-7
v_gene: TRBV2
CDR3aa: CASSEGDRGKDEQYF
CDR3nt: TGTGCCAGCAGTGAGGGGGACAGGGGGAAGGACGAGCAGTACTTC

d_gene: -
abundance: many
j_gene: TRBJ2-1
v_gene: TRBV11-3
CDR3aa: CASSLDRNEQFF
CDR3nt: TGTGCCAGCAGCTTAGATCGGAATGAGCAGTTCTTC

d_gene: -
abundance: many
j_gene: TRBJ1-3
v_gene: TRBV7-6
CDR3aa: CASSVDEVSGNTIYF
CDR3nt: TGTGCCAGCAGCGTGGACGAAGTCTCTGGAAACACCATATATTTT

d_gene: TRBD1
abundance: few
j_gene: TRBJ1-4
v_gene: TRBV5-1
CDR3aa: CASSSGQGPLLNEKLFF
CDR3nt: TGCGCCAGCAGCTCGGGACAGGGGCCACTTCTAAATGAAAAACTGTTTTTT

d_gene: TRBD2
abundance: -
j_gene: TRBJ2-6
v_gene: TRBV19
CDR3aa: CASSLPGGGVPGLCSGANVLTF
CDR3nt: TGTGCCAGTAGCCTCCCGGGGGGGGGAGTCCCCGGGCTGTGCTCTGGGGCCAACGTCCTGACTTTC

d_gene: -
abundance: few
j_gene: TRBJ1-6
v_gene: TRBV28
CDR3aa: CASRGEGSSYNSPLHF
CDR3nt: TGTGCCAGCAGGGGTGAAGGGAGCTCCTATAATTCACCCCTCCACTTT

d_gene: TRBD1
abundance: many
j_gene: TRBJ1-3
v_gene: TRBV4-2
CDR3aa: CASSQDPQGVSGNTIYF
CDR3nt: TGTGCCAGCAGCCAAGACCCACAGGGGGTTTCTGGAAACACCATATATTTT

d_gene: TRBD1
abundance: -
j_gene: TRBJ1-4
v_gene: TRBV29-1
CDR3aa: CSFAGGTNEKLFF
CDR3nt: TGCAGCTTCGCAGGGGGTACTAATGAAAAACTGTTTTTT